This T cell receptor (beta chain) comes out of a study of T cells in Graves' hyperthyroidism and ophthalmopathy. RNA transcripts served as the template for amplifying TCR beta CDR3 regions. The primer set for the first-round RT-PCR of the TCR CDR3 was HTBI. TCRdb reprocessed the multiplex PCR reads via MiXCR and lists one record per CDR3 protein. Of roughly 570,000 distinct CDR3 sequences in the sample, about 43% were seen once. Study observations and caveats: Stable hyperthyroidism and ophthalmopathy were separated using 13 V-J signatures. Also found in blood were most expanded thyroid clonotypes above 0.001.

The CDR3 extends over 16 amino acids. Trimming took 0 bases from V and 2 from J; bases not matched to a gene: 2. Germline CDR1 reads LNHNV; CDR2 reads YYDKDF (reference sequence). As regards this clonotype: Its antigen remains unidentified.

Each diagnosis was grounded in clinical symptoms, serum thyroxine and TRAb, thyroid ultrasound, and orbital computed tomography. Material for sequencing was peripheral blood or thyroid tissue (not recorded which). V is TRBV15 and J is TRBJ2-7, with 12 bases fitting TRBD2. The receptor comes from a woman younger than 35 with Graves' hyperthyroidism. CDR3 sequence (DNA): TGTGCCACCAGCAGAGATCGGACTAGCGGGACCTACGAGCAGTACTTC. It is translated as CATSRDRTSGTYEQYF.